The clone carrying this TCR beta chain has more than one count but fewer than ten. The antigen remains undetermined. The template for TCR beta VDJ and CDR3 sequence profiling was genomic DNA. TCRdb re-called the reads through MiXCR, storing one row per CDR3 protein. The repertoire consists of about 130,000 distinct CDR3 sequences, with over 45% occurring once and the leading ten covering 2% to 3%. The CDR3 is 15 residues long. The germline V gene encodes CDR1 KGHSH and CDR2 LQKENI. V lost 2 bases to trimming and J lost 4 bases, with 11 bases between them. The data belong to a study of CD8+CD57+ T cells in acquired aplastic anemia. Study details: DNA recovered from sorted CD4+ and CD8+ cells had a mean of around 3.2 ug. Healthy donors had, on average, roughly 9.8 million reads for their CD4+ cells.

Study results and limitations: Patients showed no significant difference from controls in CD8+ Simpson's diversity.

The rearrangement uses TRBV18 and TRBJ2-2, with a tentative D call TRBD1 (6 bases). The specimen was sorted CD4+, CD8+, or CD8+CD57+ T cells (not recorded which) from PBMCs. This receptor was identified in a human donor in good health, serving as a control. CDR3 coding DNA: TGTGCCAGCTCACCATTACAGGGCGGCACCGGGGAGCTGTTTTTT. Its translation: CASSPLQGGTGELFF.